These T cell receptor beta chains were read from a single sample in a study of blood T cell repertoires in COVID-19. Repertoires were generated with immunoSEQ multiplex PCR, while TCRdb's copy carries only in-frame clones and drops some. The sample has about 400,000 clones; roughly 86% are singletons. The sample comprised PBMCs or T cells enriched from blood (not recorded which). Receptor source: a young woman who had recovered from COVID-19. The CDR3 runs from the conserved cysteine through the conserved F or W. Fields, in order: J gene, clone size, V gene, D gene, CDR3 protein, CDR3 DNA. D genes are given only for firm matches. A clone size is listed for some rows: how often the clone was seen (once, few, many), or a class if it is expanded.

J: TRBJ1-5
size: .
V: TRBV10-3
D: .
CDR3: CATKGGTTSNQPQHF
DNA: TGTGCCACTAAGGGAGGGACCACATCCAATCAGCCCCAGCATTTT

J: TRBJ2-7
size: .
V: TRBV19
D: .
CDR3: CATEQGTGYEQYF
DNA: TGTGCCACCGAACAGGGGACTGGCTACGAGCAGTACTTC

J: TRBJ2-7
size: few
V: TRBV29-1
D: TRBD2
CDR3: CSVEAGGNSYEQYF
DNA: TGCAGCGTTGAGGCGGGGGGAAACTCCTACGAGCAGTACTTC

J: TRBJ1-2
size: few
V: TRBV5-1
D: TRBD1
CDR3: CASRPTTGGRGGYTF
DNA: TGCGCCAGCAGGCCGACTACAGGGGGCCGGGGCGGCTACACCTTC

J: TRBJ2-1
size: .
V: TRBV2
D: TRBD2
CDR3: CASSGGTSGRNEQFF
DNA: TGTGCCAGCAGTGGCGGGACTAGCGGGAGAAATGAGCAGTTCTTC

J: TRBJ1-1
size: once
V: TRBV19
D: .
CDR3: CASKKTGLLNTEAFF
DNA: TGTGCCAGTAAGAAGACAGGCCTTCTGAACACTGAAGCTTTCTTT

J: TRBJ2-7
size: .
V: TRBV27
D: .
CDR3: CASSKTSSYEQYF
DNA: TGTGCCAGCAGCAAAACAAGCTCCTACGAGCAGTACTTC

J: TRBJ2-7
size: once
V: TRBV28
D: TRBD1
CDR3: CASRGQGASYEQYF
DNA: TGTGCCAGCAGAGGACAGGGGGCGTCGTACGAGCAGTACTTC

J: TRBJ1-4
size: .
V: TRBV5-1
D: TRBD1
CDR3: CASSPYSQGSEEKLFF
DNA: TGCGCCAGCAGCCCCTATTCACAGGGGTCGGAGGAAAAACTGTTTTTT

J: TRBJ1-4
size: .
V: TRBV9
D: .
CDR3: CASSHHQGINNEKLFF
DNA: TGTGCCAGCAGCCACCACCAGGGGATTAATAATGAAAAACTGTTTTTT

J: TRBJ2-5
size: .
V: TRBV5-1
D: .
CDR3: CASRPTLGGPVSTQYF
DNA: TGCGCCAGCAGGCCTACTCTCGGGGGGCCCGTGAGCACCCAGTACTTC

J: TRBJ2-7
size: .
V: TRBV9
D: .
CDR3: CASSTQTGYEQYF
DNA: TGTGCCAGCAGCACCCAGACAGGCTACGAGCAGTACTTC

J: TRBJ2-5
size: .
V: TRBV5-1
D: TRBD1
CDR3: CASSYLDRKETQYF
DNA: TGCGCCAGCAGTTATTTGGACAGGAAAGAGACCCAGTACTTC

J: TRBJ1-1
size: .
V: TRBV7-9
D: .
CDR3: CASSLFLNEAFF
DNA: TGTGCCAGCAGCTTATTCCTAAATGAAGCTTTCTTT

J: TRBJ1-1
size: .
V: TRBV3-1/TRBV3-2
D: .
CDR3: CASSQGGVNTEAFF
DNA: TGTGCCAGCAGCCAAGGAGGTGTGAACACTGAAGCTTTCTTT

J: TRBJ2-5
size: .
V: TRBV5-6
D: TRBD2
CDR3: CASSFFGGSQETQYF
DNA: TGTGCCAGCAGCTTCTTCGGCGGGAGCCAAGAGACCCAGTACTTC

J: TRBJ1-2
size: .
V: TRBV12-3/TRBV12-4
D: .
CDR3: CASSFIRPGYTF
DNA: TGTGCCAGCAGTTTTATTCGTCCTGGCTACACCTTC

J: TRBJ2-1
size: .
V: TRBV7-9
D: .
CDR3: CASSLQVGNEQFF
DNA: TGTGCCAGCAGCTTACAGGTCGGCAATGAGCAGTTCTTC

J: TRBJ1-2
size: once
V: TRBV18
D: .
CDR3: CASSPSGNQGYTF
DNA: TGTGCCAGCTCTCCTTCGGGGAATCAGGGCTACACCTTC

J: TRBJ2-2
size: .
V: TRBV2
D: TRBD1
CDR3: CASSTGTGYTGELFF
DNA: TGTGCCAGCAGTACCGGGACAGGGTACACCGGGGAGCTGTTTTTT

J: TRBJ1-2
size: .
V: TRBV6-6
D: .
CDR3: CASSYWGRANLTTF
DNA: TGTGCCAGCAGTTATTGGGGCAGGGCGAACCTTACAACCTTC

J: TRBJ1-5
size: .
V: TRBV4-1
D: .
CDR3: CASSQPDSYSNQPQHF
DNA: TGCGCCAGCAGCCAACCGGACAGCTATAGCAATCAGCCCCAGCATTTT

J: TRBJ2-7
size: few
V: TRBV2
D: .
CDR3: CASSEMGHQYF
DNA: TGTGCCAGCAGTGAAATGGGGCATCAGTACTTC

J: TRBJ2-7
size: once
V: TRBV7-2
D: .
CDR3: CASSFPHYEQYF
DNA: TGTGCCAGCAGCTTTCCCCACTACGAGCAGTACTTC

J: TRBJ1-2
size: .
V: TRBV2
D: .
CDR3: CASTLISGSGGYTF
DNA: TGTGCCAGCACACTCATATCAGGATCTGGCGGCTACACCTTC

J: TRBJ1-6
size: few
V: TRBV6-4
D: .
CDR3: CASSASQGSPLHF
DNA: TGTGCCAGCAGTGCATCCCAGGGCTCACCCCTCCACTTT

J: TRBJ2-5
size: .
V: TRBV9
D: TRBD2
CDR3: CASSSAGTSGGPPHRETQYF
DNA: TGTGCCAGCAGCTCAGCCGGGACTAGCGGGGGGCCCCCGCACCGGGAGACCCAGTACTTC

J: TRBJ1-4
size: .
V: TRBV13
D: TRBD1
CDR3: CASSKQGYNEKLFF
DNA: TGTGCCAGCAGCAAACAGGGGTATAATGAAAAACTGTTTTTT

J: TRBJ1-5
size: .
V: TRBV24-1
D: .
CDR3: CATSDGGSGQPQHF
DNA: TGTGCCACCAGTGATGGGGGCAGTGGTCAGCCCCAGCATTTT

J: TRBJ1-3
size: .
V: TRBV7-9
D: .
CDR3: CASSLGAGGNTIYF
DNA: TGTGCCAGCAGCTTAGGCGCAGGGGGAAACACCATATATTTT

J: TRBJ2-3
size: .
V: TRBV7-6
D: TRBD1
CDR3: CASSLNPPTGTGADTQYF
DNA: TGTGCCAGCAGCTTAAACCCGCCGACCGGGACAGGGGCAGATACGCAGTATTTT